The 9 T cell receptor beta chains below were found in one sample sequenced in a study of blood T cell repertoires in COVID-19 (TCRdb year 2020). The library was built by means of the immunoSEQ multiplex PCR assay. This is the immuneACCESS table as TCRdb keeps it, with only in-frame sequences that have V and J called. A part of the clones is gone; compared with another copy, unresolved V genes explain less than half, and the rest is unexplained. The sample table contains 200,000 to 250,000 clones; only one count was recorded for 75% to 85% of them. The ten largest clonotypes hold roughly 5.1% of the sample. Specimen: peripheral blood. The receptors originated from a woman aged 70-85 years with COVID-19, enrolled during active disease.

V usage is TRBV28 and J usage is TRBJ1-5; a possible D gene is TRBD1 (5 bases). This CDR3 contains 13 residues. V was shortened by 10 bases and J by 4 bases, with 14 bases between the two germline ends. Germline loops: CDR1 MDHEN, CDR2 SYDVKM. DNA for the CDR3: TGTGCCACCCAGGGTGGGGTAAATCAGCCCCAGCATTTT. Translating gives CATQGGVNQPQHF.

The chain recombines TRBV15 with TRBJ2-7; 12 bases align to TRBD2. The CDR3 spans 17 residues. Germline lookup yields CDR1 LNHNV and CDR2 YYDKDF (reference sequence). The junction had 6 bases not matched to a gene; V was cut back by 3 bases and J by 0 bases. CDR3: CATSRGTSGLSSYEQYF. The CDR3 nucleotides are TGTGCCACCAGCAGGGGGACTAGCGGGTTATCCTCCTACGAGCAGTACTTC.

This rearrangement joins TRBV7-2 to TRBJ2-1; 8 nucleotides align to TRBD2. V trimming: 1 base; J trimming: 7 bases; junction bases outside the gene matches: 3. In germline, CDR1 is SGHTA, CDR2 FQGNSA. There are 14 residues in the CDR3. The CDR3 sequence is CASSLVASGNEQFF. CDR3 nucleotides: TGTGCCAGCAGCTTAGTGGCTAGCGGGAATGAGCAGTTCTTC.

The chain joins TRBV6-5 to TRBJ2-7; perhaps TRBD2 as D (6 bases). The length of the CDR3 is 16 residues. The V end was cut by 0 bases, the J end by 2 bases, with 14 bases between. In germline, CDR1 is MNHEY, CDR2 SVGAGI. The CDR3 nucleotides are TGTGCCAGCAGTTACTCCGGGCTAGCGCAACCCTACGAGCAGTACTTC. Amino acids: CASSYSGLAQPYEQYF.

The genes are TRBV28 and TRBJ2-7; 9 bases line up with TRBD1. The CDR3 loop spans 22 amino acids. Germline trimming cut 5 bases from V and 4 bases from J; bases unmatched to any gene: 30. Germline CDR1 and CDR2: MDHEN and SYDVKM. CDR3 bases: TGTGCCAGCAGTCCCATAGGACAGGGGCTATCTGAGTTCGTTCGCGGCTCGTACGAGCAGTACTTC. Translated, it gives CASSPIGQGLSEFVRGSYEQYF.

The chain couples TRBV24-1 to TRBJ1-1; TRBD1 matches at 8 bases. CDR3 length equals 12 residues. From germline, CDR1 is KGHDR and CDR2 SFDVKD. Trimming took 4 bases from V and 8 from J; bases not matched to a gene: 2. DNA for the CDR3: TGTGCCACCAGTGACCGGGACAGGGAAGCTTTCTTT. Translation: CATSDRDREAFF.

The CDR3 nucleotides are TGTGCCAGCAGTAGCACAGGGAACACTGAAGCTTTCTTT. This codes for CASSSTGNTEAFF. The chain employs TRBV6-5 and TRBJ1-1, with TRBD1 as a possible D gene (5 bases). CDR1 MNHEY and CDR2 SVGAGI come from the germline V gene. V lost 5 bases and J lost 1, with 8 bases in between. The CDR3 consists of 13 residues.

CDR3 DNA sequence: TGCGCCAGCAGCTCCATCGCGGGCTACGCCACACCACATGAGCAGTTCTTC. Amino acids: CASSSIAGYATPHEQFF. V gene TRBV5-1 combines with J gene TRBJ2-1; tentatively, D is TRBD2 (5 bases). The V end lost 3 bases, the J end lost 8 bases, and 24 bases lay between the germline ends. Germline lookup yields CDR1 SGHRS and CDR2 YFSETQ. CDR3 length: 17 residues.

V usage is TRBV5-1 and J usage is TRBJ2-2, with 10 positions matching TRBD1. Germline loops: CDR1 SGHRS, CDR2 YFSETQ. With V trimmed by 4 bases and J by 4 bases, 4 bases remained unmatched. The CDR3 is 15 residues long. CDR3 sequence: CASSRTGGGTGELFF. CDR3 sequence (DNA): TGCGCCAGCAGCCGGACAGGGGGAGGCACCGGGGAGCTGTTTTTT.